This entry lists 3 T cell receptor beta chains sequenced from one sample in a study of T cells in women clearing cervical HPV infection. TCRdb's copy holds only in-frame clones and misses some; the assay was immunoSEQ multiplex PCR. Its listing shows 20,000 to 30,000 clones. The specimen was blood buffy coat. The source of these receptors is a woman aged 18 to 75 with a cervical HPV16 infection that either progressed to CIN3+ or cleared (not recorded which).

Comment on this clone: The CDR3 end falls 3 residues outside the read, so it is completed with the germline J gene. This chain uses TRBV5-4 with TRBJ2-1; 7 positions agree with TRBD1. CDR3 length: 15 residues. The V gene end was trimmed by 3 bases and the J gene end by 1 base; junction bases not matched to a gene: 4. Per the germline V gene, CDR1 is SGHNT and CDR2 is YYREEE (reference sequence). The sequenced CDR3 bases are TGTGCCAGCAGCTGGGACAGTTCGTCCTACAATGAG. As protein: CASSWDSSSYNE. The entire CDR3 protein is CASSWDSSSYNEQFF.

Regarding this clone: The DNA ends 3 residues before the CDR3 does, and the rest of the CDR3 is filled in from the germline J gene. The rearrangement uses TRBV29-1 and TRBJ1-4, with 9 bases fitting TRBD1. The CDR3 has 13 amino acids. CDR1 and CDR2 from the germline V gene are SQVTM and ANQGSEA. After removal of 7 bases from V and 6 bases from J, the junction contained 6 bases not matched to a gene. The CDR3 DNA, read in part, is TGCAGCGCCTTGACAGGGGGGGATGAAAAA. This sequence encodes CSALTGGDEK. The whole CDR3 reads CSALTGGDEKLFF.

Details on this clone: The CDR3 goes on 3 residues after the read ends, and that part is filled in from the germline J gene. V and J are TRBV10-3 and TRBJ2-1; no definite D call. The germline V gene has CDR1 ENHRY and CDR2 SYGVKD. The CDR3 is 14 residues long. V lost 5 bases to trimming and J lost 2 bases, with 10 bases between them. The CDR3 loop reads CAISLNSPYNEQFF. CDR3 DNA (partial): TGTGCCATCAGTTTAAATTCTCCCTACAATGAG.